This T cell receptor beta chain was captured by sequencing in a study of blood T cell repertoires in COVID-19. Study in general: The United States, Italy and Spain provided the acute and convalescent COVID-19 samples. Nucleic acid was either cDNA or gDNA, and it came from T cells, B-cell-depleted T cells, or PBMCs.

The CDR3 is 16 residues long. V gave up 1 base and J gave up 6 bases, with 19 bases separating them. The germline gives CDR1 SGHTA, CDR2 FQGNSA. Per the original methods: Estimates of nucleated cell counts were drawn from the amplification of reference gene primers. Sequencing used immunoSEQ multiplex PCR; TCRdb keeps in-frame clones, though not all of them. V, J and clone size are taken as reported in that table, and D and trimming were inferred from the DNA itself. The sample has 250,000 or so clones; 70% to 85% are singletons. The sequencing sample was made of peripheral blood. This clonotype originated in a woman older than 75 with acute or convalescent COVID-19. The chain links TRBV7-2 to TRBJ2-7; tentative D call: TRBD2 (6 bases). CDR3 loop: CASSLGPSSAQGEQYF. CDR3 bases: TGTGCCAGCAGCTTAGGTCCTTCTAGCGCCCAGGGCGAGCAGTACTTC.